The 32 T cell receptor beta chains below were found in one sample sequenced in a study of blood T cell repertoires in COVID-19. The method was immunoSEQ multiplex PCR; TCRdb's version includes in-frame clones alone and lacks a portion of them. The table records roughly 180,000 clones, approximately 80% of them present only once. What was sequenced was PBMCs or T cells enriched from blood (not recorded which). These receptors came from a man in his fifties or sixties who had recovered from COVID-19.

The chain has TRBV14 and TRBJ2-7, with D unclear. This CDR3 has 13 residues. Trimming cost V 0 bases and J 5 bases, with 8 bases left between them. The germline CDR1 and CDR2 sequences are SGHDN and FVKESK. In DNA, the CDR3 is TGTGCCAGCAGCCAAGAGTTAGTCAACGAGCAGTACTTC. Translation gives CASSQELVNEQYF.

The V and J genes are TRBV28 and TRBJ1-2; D remains ambiguous. The CDR3 extends over 17 amino acids. Germline loops: CDR1 MDHEN, CDR2 SYDVKM. V was clipped by 3 bases and J by 5 bases, with 22 bases between them. CDR3 bases: TGTGCCAGCAGTTTTGCCAATTTCGGGCCCGGGGATTATGGCTACACCTTC. Amino acid sequence: CASSFANFGPGDYGYTF.

V is TRBV2 and J is TRBJ1-1, with D uncertain. V was trimmed by 2 bases and J by 1 base, leaving 11 bases between them. The germline gives CDR1 SNHLY, CDR2 FYNNEI. This CDR3 region has 15 residues. The CDR3 DNA reads as TGTGCCAGCAGTGAATTCGGCGGAGGGAACACTGAAGCTTTCTTT. This encodes CASSEFGGGNTEAFF.

The V call is TRBV30, the J call TRBJ2-3; D unresolved. V shed 4 bases and J shed 6 bases, with 8 bases lying between them. The germline gives CDR1 GTSNPN, CDR2 SVGIG (reference sequence). The CDR3 runs 11 residues. Here the CDR3 DNA reads TGTGCCTGGACCCCGGTGGATACGCAGTATTTT. Its protein is CAWTPVDTQYF.

The chain carries TRBV28 and TRBJ2-7; TRBD2 aligns across 11 bases. CDR3 size: 15 residues. CDR1 is MDHEN, CDR2 SYDVKM, per germline. V shed 4 bases and J 7 bases; nucleotides not matched to a gene: 9. The CDR3 sequence: CASSSRLAGRREQYF. CDR3 bases: TGTGCCAGCAGTTCGCGACTAGCGGGACGACGGGAGCAGTACTTC.

The rearrangement links TRBV7-9 to TRBJ2-1; TRBD2 is a possible D gene (6 bases). This CDR3 comprises 16 residues. Trimming pared 3 bases from V and 8 bases from J, leaving 20 bases between. The V gene's germline CDR1 is SEHNR and CDR2 FQNEAQ (reference sequence). CDR3 coding DNA: TGTGCCAGCAGCTTCGGGCGGGATTTTCTTTACGATGAGCAGTTCTTC. Its protein product is CASSFGRDFLYDEQFF.

The chain joins TRBV9 to TRBJ1-4, with TRBD1 matching 7 bases. The CDR3 consists of 18 residues. V gave up 3 bases and J gave up 5 bases; unmatched junction bases: 16. CDR1 and CDR2 from the germline V gene are SGDLS and YYNGEE. The CDR3 region has the DNA TGTGCCAGCAGCGAGGGAGACAGGGCTGGTGTTATAAATGAAAAACTGTTTTTT. Translation gives CASSEGDRAGVINEKLFF.

The sample holds one count of this clone. The chain recombines TRBV3-1 (or the pseudogene TRBV3-2) with TRBJ2-3; 15 positions match TRBD2. The CDR3 length is 20 residues. Trimming at V came to 0 bases and at J to 1 base, leaving 8 bases not matched to a gene. Germline V lookup: CDR1 LGHDT, CDR2 YNNKEL (reference sequence). Written as DNA, the CDR3 is TGTGCCAGCAGCCAAGACCCCAGGACTAGCGGGAGGGGGGGCACAGATACGCAGTATTTT. It codes for CASSQDPRTSGRGGTDTQYF.

The genes are TRBV28 and TRBJ1-2; no reliable D call. The germline V and J ends were trimmed by 6 bases and 1 base, with 6 bases remaining between them. Looked up from germline, CDR1 is MDHEN and CDR2 is SYDVKM. The CDR3 totals 12 residues. CDR3 DNA: TGTGCCAGCAGCGAGTTTAACTATGGCTACACCTTC. This codes for CASSEFNYGYTF.

V and J are TRBV3-1 (or the pseudogene TRBV3-2) and TRBJ1-4, with D possibly being TRBD1 (5 bases). CDR1 is LGHDT and CDR2 is YNNKEL in the germline V gene (reference sequence). The CDR3 extends over 18 amino acids. Trimming took off 0 bases at V and 1 base at J, with 15 bases between the two ends. CDR3 in DNA: TGTGCCAGCAGCCAAGATAGGCAGGGCCGTGGAACTAATGAAAAACTGTTTTTT. Translating gives CASSQDRQGRGTNEKLFF.

The chain is built from TRBV7-2 and TRBJ2-2; D gene ambiguous. The CDR3 totals 15 residues. Germline V gene sequence: CDR1 SGHTA, CDR2 FQGNSA. With 5 bases removed from V and 4 bases from J, the gap between germline ends came to 14 bases. The CDR3, as DNA: TGTGCCAGCAGCCCGTTAGCTTTGGGCACCGGGGAGCTGTTTTTT. This encodes CASSPLALGTGELFF.

This clone was detected a few times. V gene TRBV5-1 combines with J gene TRBJ2-2; 8 bases are shared with TRBD2. The CDR3 contains 17 residues. The V segment lost 2 bases and the J segment 4 bases; nucleotides outside the gene matches: 10. The germline V gene encodes CDR1 SGHRS and CDR2 YFSETQ. The CDR3 protein is CASSFGRGDFVTGELFF. The CDR3 nucleotides read TGCGCCAGCAGCTTCGGGAGGGGAGATTTTGTCACCGGGGAGCTGTTTTTT.

This chain links TRBV28 with TRBJ2-7, with 7 bases identical to TRBD1. Looked up from germline, CDR1 is MDHEN and CDR2 is SYDVKM. The CDR3 sequence is 18 residues long. V lost 8 bases and J lost 1; bases outside the gene matches: 20. The CDR3 DNA is TGTGCCAGCCGACTCAGCCGAACAGCAGGGGGAATGTCCTACGAGCAGTACTTC. Translated: CASRLSRTAGGMSYEQYF.

This clone was picked up one time. The chain joins TRBV29-1 to TRBJ2-6; no clear D gene. The germline CDR1 and CDR2 sequences are SQVTM and ANQGSEA. Trimming removed 4 bases at V and 2 bases at J, with 9 bases between. There are 14 residues in the CDR3. The CDR3 bases are TGCAGCGTTGCCCAGGAAACTGGGGCCAACGTCCTGACTTTC. Translation gives CSVAQETGANVLTF.

The V and J genes are TRBV15 and TRBJ1-3, with D maybe TRBD1 (5 bases). The germline CDR1 and CDR2 sequences are LNHNV and YYDKDF (reference sequence). CDR3 size: 16 residues. Trimming shortened V by 1 base and J by 0 bases, and 10 bases separated the two germline ends. The CDR3 loop reads CATSRGQFSSGNTIYF. CDR3 DNA: TGTGCCACCAGCAGAGGACAGTTCTCCTCTGGAAACACCATATATTTT.

The chain joins TRBV29-1 to TRBJ2-3; no reliable D call. CDR3 length: 10 residues. Germline-derived CDR1 and CDR2 are SQVTM and ANQGSEA. The V end was cut by 7 bases, the J end by 9 bases, with 11 bases between. The CDR3 here is CSAILRTQYF. The CDR3 nucleotides are TGCAGCGCGATACTCAGGACGCAGTATTTT.

The gene calls are TRBV9 and TRBJ1-3; 8 bases match TRBD1. The germline CDR1 and CDR2 sequences are SGDLS and YYNGEE. The CDR3 consists of 15 residues. The J segment lost 2 bases and the V segment lost 3 bases, leaving 4 bases of the junction unmatched. The CDR3: CASSAEQGAGNTIYF. Written as DNA, the CDR3 is TGTGCCAGCAGCGCGGAACAGGGGGCTGGAAACACCATATATTTT. The full variable domain, with the rest looked up from reference TRBV9 and TRBJ1-3, is DSGVTQTPKHLITATGQRVTLRCSPRSGDLSVYWYQQSLDQGLQFLIQYYNGEERAKGNILERFSAQQFPDLHSELNLSSLELGDSALYFCASSAEQGAGNTIYFGEGSWLTVV.

This rearrangement joins TRBV5-4 to TRBJ2-5; possibly TRBD1 for D (6 bases). The CDR3 covers 18 residues. V gave up 3 bases and J gave up 3 bases, with 24 bases separating them. Germline V gives CDR1 SGHNT, CDR2 YYREEE (reference sequence). CDR3 region: CASSWDILPSTSEETQYF. The DNA of the CDR3 is TGTGCCAGCAGCTGGGACATATTACCATCTACTTCGGAAGAGACCCAGTACTTC.

The chain joins TRBV5-5 to TRBJ2-2, with 8 nucleotides matching TRBD2. The trim removed 5 bases at V and 5 bases at J, leaving 8 bases unmatched. Germline loops: CDR1 SGHKS, CDR2 YYEKEE (reference sequence). This CDR3 comprises 15 residues. CDR3 amino acids: CASSNSGVLTGELFF. The CDR3, as DNA: TGTGCCAGCAGTAATAGCGGGGTATTAACCGGGGAGCTGTTTTTT.

The chain combines TRBV27 with TRBJ2-1, with TRBD1 as a possible D gene (6 bases). Germline lookup yields CDR1 MNHEY and CDR2 SMNVEV (reference sequence). Trimming shortened V by 0 bases and J by 6 bases, and 12 bases separated the two germline ends. The CDR3 contains 15 residues. In nucleotides, the CDR3 is TGTGCCAGCAGTTTATCGTCTACAGGGTTCAATGAGCAGTTCTTC. It encodes CASSLSSTGFNEQFF.

The chain carries TRBV30 and TRBJ1-2, with D tentatively TRBD1 (5 bases). Germline CDR1 reads GTSNPN; CDR2 reads SVGIG (reference sequence). The CDR3 is 14 residues long. V gave up 2 bases and J gave up 1 base, with 11 bases separating them. CDR3 sequence: CAWSRQTLNYGYTF. CDR3 nucleotide sequence: TGTGCCTGGAGTCGACAGACTCTTAACTATGGCTACACCTTC.

Only one count was recorded for this clone. This chain uses TRBV28 with TRBJ2-7, with TRBD1 as a possible D gene (6 bases). Looked up from germline, CDR1 is MDHEN and CDR2 is SYDVKM. The CDR3 has 11 residues. The CDR3 DNA follows: TGTGCGGCAGGGGTACCCTACGAGCAGTACTTC. Translating gives CAAGVPYEQYF.

The count of this clone is one. V usage is TRBV5-1 and J usage is TRBJ2-2, with 7 bases aligning to TRBD1. J lost 3 bases, V lost 1 base, and 0 bases had no gene match. This CDR3 is built from 14 residues. The germline gives CDR1 SGHRS, CDR2 YFSETQ. CDR3 bases: TGCGCCAGCAGCTTGACAGGGGACACCGGGGAGCTGTTTTTT. This translates into CASSLTGDTGELFF.

The chain employs TRBV30 and TRBJ2-1; D might be TRBD1 (5 bases). CDR1 GTSNPN and CDR2 SVGIG come from the germline V gene (reference sequence). CDR3 length: 13 amino acids. V was clipped by 0 bases and J by 9 bases, with 12 bases between them. CDR3 sequence (DNA): TGTGCCTGGAGTGTACTGGGGCTAGGTGAGCAGTTCTTC. Protein product: CAWSVLGLGEQFF.

The V call is TRBV9, the J call TRBJ2-3; possible D gene TRBD2, 6 bases. The CDR3 consists of 16 residues. Per germline, CDR1 SGDLS and CDR2 YYNGEE. The germline V and J ends were trimmed by 2 bases and 1 base, with 14 bases remaining between them. The CDR3 sequence is CASSVGLSPGTDTQYF. The CDR3 DNA follows: TGTGCCAGCAGCGTTGGACTAAGTCCGGGCACAGATACGCAGTATTTT. The entire variable domain, with the rest obtained from reference TRBV9 and TRBJ2-3, is as follows: DSGVTQTPKHLITATGQRVTLRCSPRSGDLSVYWYQQSLDQGLQFLIQYYNGEERAKGNILERFSAQQFPDLHSELNLSSLELGDSALYFCASSVGLSPGTDTQYFGPGTRLTVL.

For the CDR3, the DNA is TGTGCCAGCAGTGATTCTTACAGGGCAAATGAAAAACTGTTTTTT. Its protein product is CASSDSYRANEKLFF. The gene calls are TRBV2 and TRBJ1-4; a weak D match, TRBD1 (6 bases). Trimming shortened V by 3 bases and J by 5 bases, and 13 bases separated the two germline ends. There are 15 residues in the CDR3. Germline loops: CDR1 SNHLY, CDR2 FYNNEI.

The V call is TRBV9, the J call TRBJ1-4; maybe TRBD1 (5 bases). Trimming cost V 3 bases and J 6 bases, with 12 bases left between them. Germline-derived CDR1 and CDR2 are SGDLS and YYNGEE. The CDR3 runs 14 residues. The CDR3 is CASSAPGWDEKLFF. CDR3 nucleotides: TGTGCCAGCAGCGCTCCAGGGTGGGATGAAAAACTGTTTTTT.

The J gene is TRBJ1-1, the V gene TRBV19, with 7 bases matching TRBD1. The CDR3 runs to 13 residues. V shed 5 bases and J 5 bases; nucleotides not matched to a gene: 5. The germline V gene encodes CDR1 LNHDA and CDR2 SQIVND (reference sequence). CDR3 nucleotide sequence: TGTGCCAGTAGTCACCGGGACAGAACTGAAGCTTTCTTT. Protein: CASSHRDRTEAFF.

The chain combines TRBV5-5 with TRBJ2-7, with D maybe TRBD1 (6 bases). The CDR3 runs to 14 residues. The V end lost 4 bases, the J end lost 1 base, and 12 bases lay between the germline ends. Germline CDR1 reads SGHKS; CDR2 reads YYEKEE (reference sequence). The CDR3, as DNA: TGTGCCAGCAGCCCGGACAGCACTTCCTACGAGCAGTACTTC. This translates into CASSPDSTSYEQYF.

This sequence joins TRBV6-5 and TRBJ2-1; D is unclear. The CDR3 runs 15 residues. The V gene's germline CDR1 is MNHEY and CDR2 SVGAGI. Trimming left V 7 bases short and J 9 bases short, with 22 bases between. CDR3 residues: CASTLTHIYAGEQFF. The CDR3 nucleotides are TGTGCCAGCACTCTGACTCACATTTACGCCGGTGAGCAGTTCTTC.

This chain uses TRBV19 with TRBJ1-5, with TRBD1 as a possible D gene (5 bases). The germline gives CDR1 LNHDA, CDR2 SQIVND (reference sequence). With 5 bases removed from V and 5 bases from J, the gap between germline ends came to 16 bases. This CDR3 has 15 amino acids. The CDR3 sequence: CASSSASRADQPQHF. The DNA for the CDR3 is TGTGCCAGTAGTTCGGCGAGCAGGGCGGATCAGCCCCAGCATTTT.

The V call is TRBV2, the J call TRBJ1-4; no definite D call. V was clipped by 2 bases and J by 5 bases, with 9 bases between them. Germline CDR1 and CDR2: SNHLY and FYNNEI. The CDR3 totals 14 residues. As DNA, the CDR3 is TGTGCCAGCAGTGAAAACCTGGGCAATGAAAAACTGTTTTTT. Its translation is CASSENLGNEKLFF. Full variable domain (outside the CDR3, taken from reference TRBV2 and TRBJ1-4): EPEVTQTPSHQVTQMGQEVILRCVPISNHLYFYWYRQILGQKVEFLVSFYNNEISEKSEIFDDQFSVERPDGSNFTLKIRSTKLEDSAMYFCASSENLGNEKLFFGSGTQLSVL.